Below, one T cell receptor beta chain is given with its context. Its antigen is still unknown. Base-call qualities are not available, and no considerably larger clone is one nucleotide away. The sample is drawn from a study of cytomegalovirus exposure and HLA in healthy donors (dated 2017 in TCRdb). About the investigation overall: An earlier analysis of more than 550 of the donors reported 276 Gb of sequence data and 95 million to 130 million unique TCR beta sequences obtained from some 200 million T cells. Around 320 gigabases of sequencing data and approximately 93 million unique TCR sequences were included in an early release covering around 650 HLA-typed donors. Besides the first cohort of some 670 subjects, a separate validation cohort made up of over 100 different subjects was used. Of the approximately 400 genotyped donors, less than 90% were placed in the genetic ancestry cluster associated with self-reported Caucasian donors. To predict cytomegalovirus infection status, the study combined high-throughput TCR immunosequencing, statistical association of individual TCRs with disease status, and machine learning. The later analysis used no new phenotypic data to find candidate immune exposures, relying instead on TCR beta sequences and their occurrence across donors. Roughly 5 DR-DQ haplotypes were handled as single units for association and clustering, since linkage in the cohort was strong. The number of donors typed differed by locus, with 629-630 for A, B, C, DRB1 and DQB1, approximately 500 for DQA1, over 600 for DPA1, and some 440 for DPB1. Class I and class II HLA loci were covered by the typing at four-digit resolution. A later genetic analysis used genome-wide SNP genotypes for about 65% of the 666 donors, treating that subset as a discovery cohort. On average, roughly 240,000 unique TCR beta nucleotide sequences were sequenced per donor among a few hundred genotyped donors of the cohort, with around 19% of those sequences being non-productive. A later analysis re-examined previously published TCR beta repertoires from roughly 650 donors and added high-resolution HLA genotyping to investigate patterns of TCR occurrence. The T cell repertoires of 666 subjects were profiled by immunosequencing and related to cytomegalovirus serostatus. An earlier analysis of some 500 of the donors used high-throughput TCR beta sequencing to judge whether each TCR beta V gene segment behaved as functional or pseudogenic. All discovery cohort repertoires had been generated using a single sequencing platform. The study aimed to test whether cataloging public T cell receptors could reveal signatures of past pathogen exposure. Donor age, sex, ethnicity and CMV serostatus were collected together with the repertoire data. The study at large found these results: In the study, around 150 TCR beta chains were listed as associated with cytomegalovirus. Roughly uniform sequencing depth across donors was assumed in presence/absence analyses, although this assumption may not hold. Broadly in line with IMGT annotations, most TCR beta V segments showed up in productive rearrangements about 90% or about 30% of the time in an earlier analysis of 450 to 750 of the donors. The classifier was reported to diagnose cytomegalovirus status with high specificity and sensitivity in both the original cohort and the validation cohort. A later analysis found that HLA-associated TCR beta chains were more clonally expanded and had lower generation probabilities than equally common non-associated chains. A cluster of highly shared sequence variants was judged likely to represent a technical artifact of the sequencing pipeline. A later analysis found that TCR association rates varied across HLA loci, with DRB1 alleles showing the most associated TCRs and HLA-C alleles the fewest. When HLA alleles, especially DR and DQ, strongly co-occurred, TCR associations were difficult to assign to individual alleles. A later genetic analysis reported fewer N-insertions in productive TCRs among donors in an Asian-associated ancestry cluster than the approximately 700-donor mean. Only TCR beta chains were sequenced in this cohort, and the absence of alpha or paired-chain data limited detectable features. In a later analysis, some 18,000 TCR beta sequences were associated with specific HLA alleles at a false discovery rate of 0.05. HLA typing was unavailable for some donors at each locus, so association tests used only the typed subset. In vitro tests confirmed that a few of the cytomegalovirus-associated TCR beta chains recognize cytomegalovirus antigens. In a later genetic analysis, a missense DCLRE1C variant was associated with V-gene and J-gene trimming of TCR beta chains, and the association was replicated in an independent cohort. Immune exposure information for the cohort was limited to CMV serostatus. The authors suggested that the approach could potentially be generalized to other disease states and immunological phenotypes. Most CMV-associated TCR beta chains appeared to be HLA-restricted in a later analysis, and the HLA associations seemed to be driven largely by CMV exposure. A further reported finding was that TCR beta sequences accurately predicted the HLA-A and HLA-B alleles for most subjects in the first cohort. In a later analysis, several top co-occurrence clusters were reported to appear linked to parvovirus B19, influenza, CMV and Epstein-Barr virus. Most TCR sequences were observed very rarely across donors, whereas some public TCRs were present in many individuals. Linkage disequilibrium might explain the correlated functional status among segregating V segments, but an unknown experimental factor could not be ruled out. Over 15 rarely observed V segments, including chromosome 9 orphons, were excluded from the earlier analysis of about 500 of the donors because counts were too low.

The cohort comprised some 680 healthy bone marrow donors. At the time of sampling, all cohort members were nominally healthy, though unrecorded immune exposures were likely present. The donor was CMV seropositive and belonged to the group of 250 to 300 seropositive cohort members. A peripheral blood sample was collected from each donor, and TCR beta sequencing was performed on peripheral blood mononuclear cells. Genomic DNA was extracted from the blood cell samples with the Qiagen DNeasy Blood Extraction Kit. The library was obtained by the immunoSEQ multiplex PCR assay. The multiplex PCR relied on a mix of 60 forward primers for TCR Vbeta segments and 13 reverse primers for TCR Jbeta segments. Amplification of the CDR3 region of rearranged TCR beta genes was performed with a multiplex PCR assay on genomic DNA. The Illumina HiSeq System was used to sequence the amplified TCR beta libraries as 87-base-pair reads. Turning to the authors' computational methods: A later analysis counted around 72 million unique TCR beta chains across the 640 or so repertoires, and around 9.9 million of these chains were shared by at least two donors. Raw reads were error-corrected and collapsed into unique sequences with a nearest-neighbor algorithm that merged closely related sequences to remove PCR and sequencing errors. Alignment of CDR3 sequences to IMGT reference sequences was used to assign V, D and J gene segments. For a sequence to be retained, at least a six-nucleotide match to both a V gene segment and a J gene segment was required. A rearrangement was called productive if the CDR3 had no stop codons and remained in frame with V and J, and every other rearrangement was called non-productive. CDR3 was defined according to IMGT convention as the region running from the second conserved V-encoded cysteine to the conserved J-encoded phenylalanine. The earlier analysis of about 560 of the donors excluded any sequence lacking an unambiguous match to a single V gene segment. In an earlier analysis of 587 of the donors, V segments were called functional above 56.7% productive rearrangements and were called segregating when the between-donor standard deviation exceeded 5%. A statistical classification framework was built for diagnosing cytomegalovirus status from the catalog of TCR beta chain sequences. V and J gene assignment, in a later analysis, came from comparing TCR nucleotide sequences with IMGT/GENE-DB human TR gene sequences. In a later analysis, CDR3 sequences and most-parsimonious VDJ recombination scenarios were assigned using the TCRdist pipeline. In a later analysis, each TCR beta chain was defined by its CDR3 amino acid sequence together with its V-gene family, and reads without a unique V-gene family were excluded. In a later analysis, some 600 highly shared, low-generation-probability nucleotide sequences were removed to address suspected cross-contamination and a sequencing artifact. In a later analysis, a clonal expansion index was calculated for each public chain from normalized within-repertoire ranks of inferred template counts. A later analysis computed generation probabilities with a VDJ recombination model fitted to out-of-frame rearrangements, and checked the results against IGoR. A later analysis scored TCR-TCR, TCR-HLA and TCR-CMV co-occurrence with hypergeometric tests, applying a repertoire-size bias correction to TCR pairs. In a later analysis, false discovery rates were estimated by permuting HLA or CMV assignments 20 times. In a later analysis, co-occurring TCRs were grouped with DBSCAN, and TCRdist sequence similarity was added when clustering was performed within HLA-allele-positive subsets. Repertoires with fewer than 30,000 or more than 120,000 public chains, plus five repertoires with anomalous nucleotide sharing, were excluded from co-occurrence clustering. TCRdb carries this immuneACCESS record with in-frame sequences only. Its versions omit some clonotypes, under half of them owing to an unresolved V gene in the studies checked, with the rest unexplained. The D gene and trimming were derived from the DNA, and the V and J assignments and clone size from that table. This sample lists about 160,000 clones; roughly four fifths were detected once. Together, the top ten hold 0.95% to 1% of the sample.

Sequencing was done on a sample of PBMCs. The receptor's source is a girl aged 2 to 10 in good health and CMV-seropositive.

The nucleotide sequence is given as TGTGCCACCAGCAGAGATCTGGGTCTAGCGGGGGTCTACGAGCAGTACTTC. This sequence encodes CATSRDLGLAGVYEQYF. In this chain, TRBV15 is recombined with TRBJ2-7, and 10 junctional nucleotides match TRBD2. The CDR3 holds 17 amino acids from the cysteine to the phenylalanine. The only DNA kept is the CDR3, 51 bases in frame from the first base. V has 0 bases trimmed and J has 3 bases trimmed; junction bases matching no gene number 8. The germline V gene (reference sequence) gives CDR1 as LNHNV and CDR2 as YYDKDF.